This TCR beta chain originates from a study of blood T cells in healthy people across ages. Together with a sample-barcoded 5' primer, a J-beta primer mix was included in a second PCR lasting roughly 6 to 12 cycles. Each cDNA molecule, via a template-switch adaptor with 12 random nucleotides, was tagged. Each CDR3 protein is one row after TCRdb ran MiXCR on the 5' RACE reads. Here the sample spans hundreds of thousands of distinct CDR3 sequences, about 55% being singletons. Drawn from each donor were approximately 9.2 milliliters of peripheral blood. Whole-study results and caveats: Changes seen in expanded clonotypes were possibly confounded by donor CMV status left unknown. Diversity was estimated from one million T cells, and these estimates were considered underestimates.

As for this clonotype: Its antigen is currently unknown.

The germline V and J ends were trimmed by 0 bases and 6 bases, with 14 bases remaining between them. This CDR3 is 16 amino acids long. The germline CDR1 and CDR2 sequences are ENHRY and SYGVKD. This clonotype was sampled from a man at least 80 years old in good health. This chain uses TRBV10-3 with TRBJ1-4; D ambiguous. Sequences were obtained from blood. The CDR3 sequence is CAISESGTAIDEKLFF. The CDR3 DNA is TGTGCCATCAGTGAGTCGGGAACAGCCATCGATGAAAAACTGTTTTTT.